This T cell receptor beta chain was observed in a study of early T cells in non-severe SARS-CoV-2 infection (dated by TCRdb to the early 2020s). A note on the overall study: Because TCR sequencing was done on bulk RNA from unsorted whole blood, the alpha and beta chains could not be paired.

General study outcomes and caveats: VDJdb matching was skewed toward anti-spike CD8 responses, so virus-specific expansions were likely underestimated and private and CD4 specificities were missed.

A case-control design nested within a healthcare worker cohort in London, UK, was used, with weekly nasopharyngeal swab PCR tests and blood sampling performed. Healthcare workers were recruited between 23 and 31 March 2020, during the week of the UK lockdown, and were followed weekly for up to about 15 weeks. Libraries were constructed by 5' RACE. Sequencing took place on a NextSeq 500. The TCR library protocol attached unique molecular identifiers to individual cDNA molecules to correct for sequencing error and PCR bias. TCR alpha and beta chains were both sequenced, and the abundances of alpha and beta sequences in each sample were closely correlated with each other. As for the authors' bioinformatics: Decombinator V4 was used to annotate TCR sequences for V gene, J gene and CDR3. Expanded TCRs were defined as changing significantly between any two time points under a Poisson model with p below 0.0001. Abundances of TCRs were expressed as counts per million after normalisation to the total number of TCRs sequenced in each sample. VDJdb, accessed 1 November 2021, was searched for CMV, EBV and SARS-CoV-2 annotated TCRs, with TCRs annotated for multiple antigens excluded. The raw public data were reprocessed by TCRdb itself: fastp quality trimming at Q25, MiXCR clonotype calling, in-frame beta chains only. Identical CDR3 protein sequences are pooled into one entry, listed with their most common genes and DNA. The V and J calls were determined by TCRdb, not by the authors. The sample profile shows 100,000 or so distinct CDR3 sequences; around a sixth of them were found once. The biggest ten clones account for roughly 4.7% of the sample.

As to this clonotype: There is no known antigen for this receptor. No much larger clonotype is one base removed from it; base qualities were not supplied.

This sequence originates from an adult who was a healthcare worker with PCR-confirmed SARS-CoV-2 infection or an uninfected control (not recorded which). The sequences come from whole blood, collected at baseline.

The encoded CDR3 is CASSSGEEQYF. The nucleotide sequence is given as TGTGCCAGCAGCTCTGGTGAGGAGCAGTACTTC. Recombination connected TRBV5-4 to TRBJ2-7, with no D gene named confidently. The CDR3, cysteine through phenylalanine, is 11 amino acids long. Only the CDR3 portion is preserved as DNA: 33 bases, with reading frame beginning at the first base. Trimming costs V 3 bases and J 7 bases, and their ends lie 8 bases apart. As encoded in the germline V gene (reference sequence), CDR1 is SGHNT while CDR2 is YYREEE.